The 22 T cell receptor beta chains presented below share a single source sample, sequenced in a study of T cell repertoires in cytomegalovirus infection. TCRdb passed the reads through MiXCR, listing each CDR3 protein once. Found here are about 530,000 distinct CDR3 sequences, more than 20% of them singletons; the top ten hold 13%. Source material: PBMCs. Every receptor here comes from a human donor in good health (CMV status not recorded). Some clones in this sample may be carry-over from other donors' samples.

This clonotype was observed a few times. The chain is built from TRBV19 and TRBJ2-7; TRBD1 is a possible D gene (6 bases). The germline V gene has CDR1 LNHDA and CDR2 SQIVND (reference sequence). V lost 3 bases and J lost 5, with 14 bases in between. The CDR3 is 14 residues long. The DNA for the CDR3 is TGTGCCAGTAGTATCCAGCAGGGGACCCACGAGCAGTACTTC. It specifies CASSIQQGTHEQYF.

In this sample, this clonotype turned up a few times. This sequence joins TRBV11-2 and TRBJ1-6; 7 bases map to TRBD1. The CDR3 length is 14 residues. Germline CDR1 and CDR2: SGHAT and FQNNGV. Trimming cost V 6 bases and J 6 bases; bases outside gene matches: 5. The CDR3 coding sequence is TGTGCCAGCAGGATCAGGGGGACTAATTCACCCCTCCACTTT. This sequence encodes CASRIRGTNSPLHF.

The J gene is TRBJ2-1, the V gene TRBV4-3; 8 bases map to TRBD2. The V and J ends lost 0 bases and 8 bases, in that order; junction bases with no gene match: 6. This CDR3 region has 15 residues. In germline, CDR1 is LGHNA, CDR2 YSLEER. The CDR3 spells CASSQESGGLYEQFF. CDR3 DNA sequence: TGCGCCAGCAGCCAAGAATCGGGAGGGTTGTATGAGCAGTTCTTC.

This clonotype came up a few times. The chain links TRBV6-4 to TRBJ1-2, with 11 nucleotides matching TRBD1. Trimming removed 5 bases from V and 8 bases from J; junction bases left unmatched: 4. Germline CDR1 and CDR2: MRHNA and SNTAGT. This CDR3 comprises 13 residues. CDR3 sequence: CASSTDRGQGYTF. The CDR3 coding sequence is TGTGCCAGCAGTACGGACAGGGGGCAGGGCTACACCTTC.

This clonotype occurred a few times. This sequence joins TRBV28 and TRBJ1-5, with D uncertain. Germline CDR1 reads MDHEN; CDR2 reads SYDVKM. The length of the CDR3 is 15 residues. Trimming cost V 5 bases and J 5 bases, with 16 bases left between them. This chain's CDR3 is CASSPTEGWDQPQHF. For the CDR3, the DNA is TGTGCCAGCAGTCCAACAGAGGGTTGGGATCAGCCCCAGCATTTT.

The CDR3 coding sequence is TGTGCCACCAGTGAGGGCCGACTCTATGGCTACACCTTC. It encodes CATSEGRLYGYTF. The V and J genes are TRBV24-1 and TRBJ1-2; D not resolved. V was cut by 4 bases and J by 4 bases, with 9 bases left in between. Germline V gives CDR1 KGHDR, CDR2 SFDVKD. The CDR3 loop spans 13 amino acids.

This clonotype appeared a single time. This sequence joins TRBV20-1 and TRBJ2-7; tentative D call: TRBD1 (5 bases). V was clipped by 2 bases and J by 2 bases, with 10 bases between them. Germline V lookup: CDR1 DFQATT, CDR2 SNEGSKA (reference sequence). The CDR3 has 13 amino acids. The CDR3 region has the DNA TGCAGTGCTAGAACAGGAATGGCCTACGAGCAGTACTTC. Amino acid sequence: CSARTGMAYEQYF.

The chain is built from TRBV28 and TRBJ2-5; 8 nucleotides line up with TRBD1. This CDR3 has 16 residues. CDR1 and CDR2 (germline): MDHEN, SYDVKM. V gave up 1 base and J gave up 6 bases; unmatched junction bases: 10. CDR3 DNA sequence: TGTGCCAGCAGTTTATTCGCCAGGGGGCTCGGGAAGACCCAGTACTTC. The encoded protein is CASSLFARGLGKTQYF.

This clonotype occurred many times. J is TRBJ2-1 and V is TRBV7-9, with TRBD2 matching over 10 bases. Germline V gene sequence: CDR1 SEHNR, CDR2 FQNEAQ (reference sequence). V lost 5 bases and J lost 8; bases outside the gene matches: 9. The CDR3 sequence is 15 residues long. The CDR3: CASSLRGGTSDEQFF. DNA of the CDR3: TGTGCCAGCAGCCTACGTGGGGGGACTAGCGATGAGCAGTTCTTC.

At least ten counts were recorded for this clonotype. The rearrangement joins TRBV7-6 to TRBJ2-1, with D possibly being TRBD2 (5 bases). The V end was cut by 1 base, the J end by 5 bases, with 12 bases between. The CDR3 is made up of 15 amino acids. Germline V CDR1 and CDR2: SGHVS, FNYEAQ. The CDR3, as DNA: TGTGCCAGCAGCTTAGTCAGCGGCTATAACAATGAGCAGTTCTTC. Protein product: CASSLVSGYNNEQFF.

This clonotype appeared once. CDR3 sequence (DNA): TGTGCCAGTAGTGCCAAGGGGCGGGAGCTGCAGTATTTT. Translated, it gives CASSAKGRELQYF. The rearrangement links TRBV19 to TRBJ2-3; 7 positions agree with TRBD2. V lost 5 bases and J lost 11; bases outside the gene matches: 10. The CDR3 spans 13 residues. Germline values: CDR1 LNHDA, CDR2 SQIVND (reference sequence).

This clonotype showed up just a few times. V gene TRBV7-9 combines with J gene TRBJ2-2, with D perhaps assigned TRBD1 or TRBD2 (5 bases each). Germline-derived CDR1 and CDR2 are SEHNR and FQNEAQ (reference sequence). This CDR3 spans 14 amino acids. V dropped 1 base and J dropped 7 bases, with 10 bases sitting between them. The CDR3 nucleotides read TGTGCCAGCAGCTTAGGAGGGGACCTCGGGGAGCTGTTTTTT. Translation: CASSLGGDLGELFF. The variable domain in full, completed from reference TRBV7-9 and TRBJ2-2, reads DTGVSQNPRHKITKRGQNVTFRCDPISEHNRLYWYRQTLGQGPEFLTYFQNEAQLEKSRLLSDRFSAERPKGSFSTLEIQRTEQGDSAMYLCASSLGGDLGELFFGEGSRLTVL.

The V and J genes are TRBV7-2 and TRBJ2-5, with TRBD2 matching 14 bases. Trimming cost V 5 bases and J 5 bases; bases outside gene matches: 4. The V gene's germline CDR1 is SGHTA and CDR2 FQGNSA. This CDR3 comprises 15 residues. CDR3 loop: CASSGLAGGGETQYF. CDR3 nucleotide sequence: TGTGCCAGCAGCGGACTAGCGGGAGGAGGGGAGACCCAGTACTTC.

The V and J genes are TRBV7-9 and TRBJ1-1, with D unresolved. Germline loops: CDR1 SEHNR, CDR2 FQNEAQ (reference sequence). This CDR3 region has 13 residues. Deletions cut 1 base from V and 7 bases from J, with 10 bases between. For the CDR3, the DNA is TGTGCCAGCAGCTTAGGGTTTGGCAGTGAAGCTTTCTTT. Translating it yields CASSLGFGSEAFF.

V gene TRBV7-8 combines with J gene TRBJ2-7; 10 bases map to TRBD2. The CDR3 spans 13 residues. With V trimmed by 8 bases and J by 5 bases, 6 bases remained unmatched. Germline lookup yields CDR1 SGHVS and CDR2 FQNEAQ. In DNA, the CDR3 is TGTGCCAGCCGGCTAGCGGGAGTCCACGAGCAGTACTTC. Amino acid sequence: CASRLAGVHEQYF.

The genes are TRBV7-2 and TRBJ1-6; TRBD1 matches 8 bases. Trimming took 5 bases from V and 9 from J; bases not matched to a gene: 12. Germline V gene data show CDR1 as SGHTA and CDR2 as FQGNSA. The CDR3 is 16 amino acids. CDR3 protein: CASSRVTGGRTSPLHF. In DNA form, the CDR3 reads TGTGCCAGCAGCCGCGTTACAGGGGGAAGAACTTCACCCCTCCACTTT.

This chain links TRBV12-3 or TRBV12-4 with TRBJ2-1; 8 bases fit TRBD1. Trimming took 6 bases from V and 5 from J; bases not matched to a gene: 9. This CDR3 spans 15 amino acids. The CDR3 sequence: CASSRDRRTNNEQFF. The CDR3 DNA reads as TGTGCCAGCAGCCGGGACAGGAGGACTAACAATGAGCAGTTCTTC.

The rearrangement links TRBV6-1 to TRBJ2-7, with no clear D. This CDR3 comprises 14 residues. Germline CDR1 and CDR2: MNHNS and SASEGT. V was cut by 5 bases and J by 6 bases, with 17 bases left in between. The CDR3, as DNA: TGTGCCAGCAGTCTCGCCGAGAAGTGGTTCGAGCAGTACTTC. It yields the protein CASSLAEKWFEQYF.

V usage is TRBV27 and J usage is TRBJ2-1, with TRBD1 matching over 8 bases. Germline V gene sequence: CDR1 MNHEY, CDR2 SMNVEV (reference sequence). The length of the CDR3 is 13 residues. J lost 8 bases, V lost 5 bases, and 5 bases had no gene match. The CDR3 loop is CASSLDRVHEQFF. The CDR3 coding sequence is TGTGCCAGCAGTCTGGACAGGGTTCATGAGCAGTTCTTC.

The table lists this clonotype with a few counts. The chain has TRBV2 and TRBJ1-1; perhaps TRBD1 as D (6 bases). Trimming cost V 3 bases and J 1 base, with 9 bases left between them. CDR1 is SNHLY, CDR2 FYNNEI, per germline. The CDR3 totals 14 residues. CDR3 in amino acids: CASSERGENTEAFF. The CDR3 coding sequence is TGTGCCAGCAGTGAGAGGGGGGAGAACACTGAAGCTTTCTTT. The entire variable domain, with the rest obtained from reference TRBV2 and TRBJ1-1, is as follows: EPEVTQTPSHQVTQMGQEVILRCVPISNHLYFYWYRQILGQKVEFLVSFYNNEISEKSEIFDDQFSVERPDGSNFTLKIRSTKLEDSAMYFCASSERGENTEAFFGQGTRLTVV.

The CDR3 coding sequence is TGCAGTGCTAGAGACGCCGGGACTAGTGGGGGCGAGCAGTACTTC. Amino acid sequence: CSARDAGTSGGEQYF. The rearrangement joins TRBV20-1 to TRBJ2-7, with 8 bases identical to TRBD2. The CDR3 totals 15 residues. The germline V gene has CDR1 DFQATT and CDR2 SNEGSKA (reference sequence). J was trimmed by 6 bases and V by 0 bases; bases with no gene match: 10.

Remarks on this clonotype: This could be a read error, since a much larger clone is one nucleotide away. This CDR3 fails to terminate in the conserved phenylalanine or tryptophan, so it likely reflects a read error. V usage is TRBV7-2 and J usage is TRBJ1-5, with a weak D call TRBD1 (5 bases). In germline, CDR1 is SGHTA, CDR2 FQGNSA. Trimming stripped 1 base from V and 11 bases from J, with 15 bases between. The CDR3 consists of 14 residues. DNA of the CDR3: TGTGCCAGCAGCTTAGGTCGGGACTCCGCGACCCAGCATTCT. The encoded protein is CASSLGRDSATQHS.